This T cell receptor (beta chain) was sequenced during a study of blood T cell repertoires in COVID-19. On the study more broadly: Donors in the United States, Italy and Spain gave samples during acute or convalescent COVID-19. Sources were T cells, B-cell-depleted T cells, or PBMCs; the material itself was cDNA or gDNA.

Sequencing used immunoSEQ multiplex PCR; TCRdb keeps in-frame clones, though not all of them. The sample shows about 190,000 clones, 86% of them seen only once. This clone turned up a few times. Germline assignment: CDR1 MNHEY and CDR2 SMNVEV (reference sequence). V was clipped by 1 base and J by 9 bases, with 13 bases between them. This CDR3 region has 14 residues. What was sequenced was PBMCs or T cells enriched from blood (not recorded which). The receptor was isolated from a woman aged 40 to 50 in a cohort exposed to, infected with or recovered from COVID-19 (not recorded which). The rearrangement uses TRBV27 and TRBJ2-1; D perhaps matches TRBD1 (6 bases). The CDR3 coding sequence is TGTGCCAGCAGTTTATTCAGGGGTCCGGGTGAGCAGTTCTTC. Encoded protein: CASSLFRGPGEQFF.